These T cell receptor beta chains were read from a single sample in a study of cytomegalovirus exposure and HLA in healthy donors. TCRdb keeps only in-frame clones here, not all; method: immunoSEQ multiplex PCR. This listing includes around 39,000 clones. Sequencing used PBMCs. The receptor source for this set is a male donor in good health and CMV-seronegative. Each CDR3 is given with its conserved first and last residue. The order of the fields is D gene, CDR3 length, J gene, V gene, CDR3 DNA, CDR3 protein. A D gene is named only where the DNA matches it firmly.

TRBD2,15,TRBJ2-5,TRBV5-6,TGTGCCAACAGCAAGGACCATAGCGGGGGGAAGACCCAGTACTTC,CANSKDHSGGKTQYF
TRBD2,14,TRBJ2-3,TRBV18,TGTGCCAGCTCACCCCGCGGGGGGGCAGATACGCAGTATTTT,CASSPRGGADTQYF
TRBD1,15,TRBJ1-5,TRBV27,TGTGCCAGCAGCAGGGAAGGGACAGCTGATCAGCCCCAGCATTTT,CASSREGTADQPQHF
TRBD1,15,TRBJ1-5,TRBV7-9,TGTGCCAGCAGCTCCACAGGGGGGAGCAATCAGCCCCAGCATTTT,CASSSTGGSNQPQHF
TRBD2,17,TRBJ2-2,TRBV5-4,TGTGCCAGCAGCCCCCTAGCGGGGGGTTCGGGGACCGGGGAGCTGTTTTTT,CASSPLAGGSGTGELFF
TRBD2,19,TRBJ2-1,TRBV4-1,TGCGCCAGCAGCCAAGGTCCTCTCAGCGGGGGGGCTTCTTACAATGAGCAGTTCTTC,CASSQGPLSGGASYNEQFF
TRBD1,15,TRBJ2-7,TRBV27,TGTGCCAGCAGTTGGGACAGGGCAAGCTCCTACGAGCAGTACTTC,CASSWDRASSYEQYF
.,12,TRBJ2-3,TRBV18,TGTGCCAGCTCACCACTCGCAGATACGCAGTATTTT,CASSPLADTQYF
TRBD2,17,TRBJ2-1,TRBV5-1,TGCGCCAGCAGCTACGGGGGGGGACTCCTCTCCTACAATGAGCAGTTCTTC,CASSYGGGLLSYNEQFF
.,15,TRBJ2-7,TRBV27,TGTGCCAGCAGTCTCGCCCCCTCAGGGGTAGGCGAGCAGTACTTC,CASSLAPSGVGEQYF
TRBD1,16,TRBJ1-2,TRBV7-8,TGTGCCAGCAGCTTATCCGGGACAGGGTCCGTCTATGGCTACACCTTC,CASSLSGTGSVYGYTF
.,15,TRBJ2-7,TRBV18,TGTGCCAGCTCACGCGGGGAGGCGGGGCGCTACGAGCAGTACTTC,CASSRGEAGRYEQYF
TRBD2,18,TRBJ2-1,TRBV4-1,TGCGCCAGCAGCCTCTACTCCCTGAGAAGCGGGGGGGAAAATGAGCAGTTCTTC,CASSLYSLRSGGENEQFF
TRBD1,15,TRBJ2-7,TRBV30,TGTGCCTCCGACTCGGACAGGGGGCTATCCTACGAGCAGTACTTC,CASDSDRGLSYEQYF
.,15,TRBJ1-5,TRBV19,TGTGCCAGTAGTATCAATCAGGTGAACAATCAGCCCCAGCATTTT,CASSINQVNNQPQHF
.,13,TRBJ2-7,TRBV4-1,TGCGCCAGCAGCCAAGGCCCCGGCTACGAGCAGTACTTC,CASSQGPGYEQYF
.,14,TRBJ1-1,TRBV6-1,TGTGCCAGCAGTGAAAGGCAACAGTACACTGAAGCTTTCTTT,CASSERQQYTEAFF
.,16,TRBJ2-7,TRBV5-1,TGCGCCAGCAGCTTGGCCCCCGGACACGACACCTACGAGCAGTACTTC,CASSLAPGHDTYEQYF
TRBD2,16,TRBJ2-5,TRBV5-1,TGCGCCAGCAGCTGGGCGGGGGGGGCCCCCGAAGAGACCCAGTACTTC,CASSWAGGAPEETQYF
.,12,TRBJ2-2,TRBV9,TGTGCCAGCTCCCCTTACACCGGGGAGCTGTTTTTT,CASSPYTGELFF
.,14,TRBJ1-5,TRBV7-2,TGTGCCAGCAGCTTAGGGAGATACAATCAGCCCCAGCATTTT,CASSLGRYNQPQHF
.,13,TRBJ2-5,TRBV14,TGTGCCAGCAGCCAACAGGTGGGCGAGACCCAGTACTTC,CASSQQVGETQYF
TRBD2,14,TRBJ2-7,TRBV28,TGTGCCAGCAGGGGACTAGCGTCCTCCTACGAGCAGTACTTC,CASRGLASSYEQYF
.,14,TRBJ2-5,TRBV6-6,TGTGCCAGCAGTTACGACTTATTCCAAGAGACCCAGTACTTC,CASSYDLFQETQYF
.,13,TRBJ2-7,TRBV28,TGTGCCAGCAGTTTTGAGGGACTCCTAGAGCAGTACTTC,CASSFEGLLEQYF
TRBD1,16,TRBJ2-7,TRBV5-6,TGTGCCAGCAGCTTGGGTTACGGGACAGGGTTACACGAGCAGTACTTC,CASSLGYGTGLHEQYF
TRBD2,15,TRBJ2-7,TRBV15,TGTGCCACCAGCAGAGTGATTGGACTAGCCCACGAGCAGTACTTC,CATSRVIGLAHEQYF
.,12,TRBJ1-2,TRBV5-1,TGCGCCTCCGCGGGGGTAACGTATGGCTACACCTTC,CASAGVTYGYTF
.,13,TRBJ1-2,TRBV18,TGTGCCAGCTCACCGGATCAGGAAAAGAGCTACACCTTC,CASSPDQEKSYTF
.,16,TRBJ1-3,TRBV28,TGTGCCAGCAGCGTTTACCAGGGACTATATGGAAACACCATATATTTT,CASSVYQGLYGNTIYF
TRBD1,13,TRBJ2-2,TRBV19,TGTGCCAGTAGTACAAGGACAGGCGGGGAGCTGTTTTTT,CASSTRTGGELFF
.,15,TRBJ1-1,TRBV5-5,TGTGCCAGCAGCAAATCATACTACATGAACACTGAAGCTTTCTTT,CASSKSYYMNTEAFF
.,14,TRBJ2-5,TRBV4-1,TGCGCCAGCAGCCAAGGGAGGATCCAAGAGACCCAGTACTTC,CASSQGRIQETQYF
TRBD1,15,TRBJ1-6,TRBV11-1,TGTGCCAGCAGCCCAAGGGGGACAGGGGCTTCACCCCTCCACTTT,CASSPRGTGASPLHF
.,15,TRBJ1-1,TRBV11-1,TGTGCCAGCAGCAAACTTAGCGTCATGAACACTGAAGCTTTCTTT,CASSKLSVMNTEAFF
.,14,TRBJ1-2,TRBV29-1,TGCAGCGTTCAGGGGCACCATGCACGGTATGGCTACACCTTC,CSVQGHHARYGYTF
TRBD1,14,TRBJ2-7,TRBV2,TGTGCCAGCAGCGACGGGACAGGGGCCTACGAGCAGTACTTC,CASSDGTGAYEQYF
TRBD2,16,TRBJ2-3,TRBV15,TGTGCCACCAGCAGAGAGAGCGGGGGGGCCACAAATACGCAGTATTTT,CATSRESGGATNTQYF